This T cell receptor (beta chain) appears in the sequencing data of a study of blood T cells in healthy people across ages. Total RNA amounts of at least 5 micrograms were extracted per sample. The CDR3 spans 16 residues. V lost 0 bases and J lost 7; bases outside the gene matches: 12. Germline CDR1 and CDR2: DFQATT and SNEGSKA (reference sequence). Then a second PCR, running about 6 to 12 cycles, was carried out with a sample-barcoded 5' primer and a J-beta primer mix. There were at least 3 million CDR3-containing paired-end reads obtained from each sample. Using its own MiXCR run on the 5' RACE reads, TCRdb lists one record per CDR3 protein. The table lists 1,800,000 or so distinct CDR3 sequences, 39% of them singletons.

Material for sequencing was blood. The chain employs TRBV20-1 and TRBJ2-1, with TRBD2 identical over 7 bases. The TCR sequence derives from a human donor in good health. The CDR3, as DNA: TGCAGTGCTAGAGATCAGCGCGGGGGTGAGAAAAATGAGCAGTTCTTC. Its protein product is CSARDQRGGEKNEQFF.